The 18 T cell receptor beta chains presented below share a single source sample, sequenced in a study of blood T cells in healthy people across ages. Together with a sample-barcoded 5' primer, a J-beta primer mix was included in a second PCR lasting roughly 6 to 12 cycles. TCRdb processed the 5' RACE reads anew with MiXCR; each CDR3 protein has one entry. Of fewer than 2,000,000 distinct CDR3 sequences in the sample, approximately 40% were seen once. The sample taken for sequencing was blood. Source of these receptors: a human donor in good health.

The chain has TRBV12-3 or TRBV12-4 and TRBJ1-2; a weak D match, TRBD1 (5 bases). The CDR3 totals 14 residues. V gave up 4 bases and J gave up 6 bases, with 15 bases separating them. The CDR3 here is CASSSVPWGDGYTF. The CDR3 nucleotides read TGTGCCAGCAGTTCGGTCCCCTGGGGGGATGGCTACACCTTC.

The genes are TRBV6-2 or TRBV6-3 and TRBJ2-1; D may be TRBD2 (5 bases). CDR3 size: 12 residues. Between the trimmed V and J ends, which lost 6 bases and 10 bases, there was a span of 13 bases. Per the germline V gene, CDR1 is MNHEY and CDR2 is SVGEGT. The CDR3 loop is CASSRLPGEQFF. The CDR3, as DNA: TGTGCCAGCAGCAGACTCCCGGGGGAGCAGTTCTTC.

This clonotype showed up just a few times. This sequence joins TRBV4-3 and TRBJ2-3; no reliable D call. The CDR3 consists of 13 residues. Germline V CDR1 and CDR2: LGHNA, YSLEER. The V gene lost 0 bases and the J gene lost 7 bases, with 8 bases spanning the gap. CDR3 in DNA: TGCGCCAGCAGCCAAGATTCGGAATATACGCAGTATTTT. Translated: CASSQDSEYTQYF.

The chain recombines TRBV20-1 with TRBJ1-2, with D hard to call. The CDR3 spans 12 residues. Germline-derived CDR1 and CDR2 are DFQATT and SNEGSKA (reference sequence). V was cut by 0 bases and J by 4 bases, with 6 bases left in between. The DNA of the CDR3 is TGCAGTGCTAGAGATCAGTCCTATGGCTACACCTTC. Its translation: CSARDQSYGYTF.

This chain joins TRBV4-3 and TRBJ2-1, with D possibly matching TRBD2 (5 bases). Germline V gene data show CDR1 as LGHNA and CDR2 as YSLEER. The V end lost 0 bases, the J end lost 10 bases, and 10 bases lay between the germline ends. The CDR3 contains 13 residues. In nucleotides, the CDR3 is TGCGCCAGCAGCCAAGAAGGCGGGTTGGAGCAGTTCTTC. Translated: CASSQEGGLEQFF.

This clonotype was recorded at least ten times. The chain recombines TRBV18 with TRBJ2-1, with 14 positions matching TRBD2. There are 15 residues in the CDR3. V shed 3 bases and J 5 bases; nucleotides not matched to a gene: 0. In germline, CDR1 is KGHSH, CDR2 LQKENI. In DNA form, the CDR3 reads TGTGCCAGCTCACCGGGACTAGCGGGAGACAATGAGCAGTTCTTC. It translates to CASSPGLAGDNEQFF.

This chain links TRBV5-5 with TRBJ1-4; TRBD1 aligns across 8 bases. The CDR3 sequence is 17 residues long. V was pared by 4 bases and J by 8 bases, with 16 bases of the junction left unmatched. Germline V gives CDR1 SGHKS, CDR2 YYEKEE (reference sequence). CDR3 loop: CASSIEPPGQGVEKLFF. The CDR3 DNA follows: TGTGCCAGCAGCATTGAACCCCCCGGACAGGGAGTGGAAAAACTGTTTTTT.

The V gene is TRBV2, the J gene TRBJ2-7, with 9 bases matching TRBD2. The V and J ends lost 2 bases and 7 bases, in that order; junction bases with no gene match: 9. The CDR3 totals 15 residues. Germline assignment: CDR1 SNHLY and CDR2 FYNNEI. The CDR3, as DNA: TGTGCCAGCAGTGAAAATCTAGCGGGGACTAGGGAGCAGTACTTC. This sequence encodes CASSENLAGTREQYF.

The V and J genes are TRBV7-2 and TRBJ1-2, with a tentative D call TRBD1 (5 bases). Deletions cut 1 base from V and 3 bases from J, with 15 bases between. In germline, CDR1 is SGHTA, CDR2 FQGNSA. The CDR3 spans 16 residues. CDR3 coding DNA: TGTGCCAGCAGCTTAGAAAGCGTAGCAGGGTACTATGGCTACACCTTC. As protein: CASSLESVAGYYGYTF.

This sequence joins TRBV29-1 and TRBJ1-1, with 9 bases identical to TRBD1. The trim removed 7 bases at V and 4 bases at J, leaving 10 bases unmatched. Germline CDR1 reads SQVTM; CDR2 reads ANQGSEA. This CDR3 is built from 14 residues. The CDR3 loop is CSALPQGAGTEAFF. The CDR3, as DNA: TGCAGCGCCCTACCACAGGGGGCCGGCACTGAAGCTTTCTTT.

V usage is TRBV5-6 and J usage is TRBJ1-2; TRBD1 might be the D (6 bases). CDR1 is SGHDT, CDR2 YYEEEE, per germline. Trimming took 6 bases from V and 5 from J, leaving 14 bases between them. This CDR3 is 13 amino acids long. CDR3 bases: TGTGCCAGCAACAGGGAATCTCTTTATGGCTACACCTTC. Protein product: CASNRESLYGYTF.

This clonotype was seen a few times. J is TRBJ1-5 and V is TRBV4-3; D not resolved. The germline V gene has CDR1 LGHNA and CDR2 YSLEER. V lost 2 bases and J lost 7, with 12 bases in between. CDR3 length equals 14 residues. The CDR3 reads CASSQRHTGQPQHF. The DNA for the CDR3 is TGCGCCAGCAGCCAACGACACACGGGGCAGCCCCAGCATTTT.

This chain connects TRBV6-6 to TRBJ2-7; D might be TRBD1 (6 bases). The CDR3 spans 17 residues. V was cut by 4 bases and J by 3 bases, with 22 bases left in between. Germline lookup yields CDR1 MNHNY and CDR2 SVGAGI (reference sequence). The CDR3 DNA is TGTGCCAGCAGTTTCAAAGAATCCCCGGGACACTTCTACGAGCAGTACTTC. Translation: CASSFKESPGHFYEQYF.

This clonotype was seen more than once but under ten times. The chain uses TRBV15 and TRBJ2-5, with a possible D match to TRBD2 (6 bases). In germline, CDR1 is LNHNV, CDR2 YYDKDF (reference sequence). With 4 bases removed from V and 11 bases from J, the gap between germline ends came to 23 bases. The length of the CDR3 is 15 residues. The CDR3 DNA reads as TGTGCCACCAGCACCCCTAATAAGGCGGGATCTGAGCAGTACTTC. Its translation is CATSTPNKAGSEQYF.

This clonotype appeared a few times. The CDR3 nucleotides are TGCGCCAGCACCTCGACTAGCGGGGGGGGAAATGAGCAGTTCTTC. Amino acids: CASTSTSGGGNEQFF. This chain joins TRBV5-1 and TRBJ2-1; 14 bases line up with TRBD2. CDR3 length: 15 amino acids. CDR1 and CDR2 (germline): SGHRS, YFSETQ. V was clipped by 6 bases and J by 7 bases; unmatched bases: 6.

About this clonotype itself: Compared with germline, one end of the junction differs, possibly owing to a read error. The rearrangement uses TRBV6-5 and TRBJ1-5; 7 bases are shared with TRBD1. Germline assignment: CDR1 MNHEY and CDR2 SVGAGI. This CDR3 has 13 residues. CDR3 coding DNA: TGTACCAGCAGTCGGGACAGTAATCAGCCCCAGCATTTT. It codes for CTSSRDSNQPQHF.

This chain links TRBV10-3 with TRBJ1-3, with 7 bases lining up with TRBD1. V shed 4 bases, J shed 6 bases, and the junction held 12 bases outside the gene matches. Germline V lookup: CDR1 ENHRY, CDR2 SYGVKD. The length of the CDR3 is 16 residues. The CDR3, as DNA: TGTGCCATCAGTGGATTCAGGGGGAAGGTTGAAAACACCATATATTTT. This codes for CAISGFRGKVENTIYF.

CDR3 sequence reads: CASSHGPGGTSGTTGELFF. CDR3 DNA: TGTGCCAGCAGCCACGGCCCGGGAGGGACTAGCGGGACCACCGGGGAGCTGTTTTTT. V gene TRBV4-2 combines with J gene TRBJ2-2; 13 bases align to TRBD2. Germline loops: CDR1 LGHNA, CDR2 YNFKEQ. The CDR3 is made up of 19 amino acids. Trimming at V came to 3 bases and at J to 4 bases, leaving 11 bases not matched to a gene.